This T cell receptor beta chain was sequenced for a study of control samples from healthy donors and cancer patients (dated by TCRdb to 2019 to 2021). Library method: the immunoSEQ multiplex PCR assay. The clones in this table, taken by TCRdb from immuneACCESS, are in-frame only. Not every clone is retained; where verified, under half of the shortfall comes from an unresolved V gene, and the cause of the rest is unknown. The sample table contains roughly 88,000 clones; only one count was recorded for around four fifths of them. The top ten constitute approximately 20% of the sample. With respect to this clone: This receptor's antigen is unknown. No quality values exist for individual bases; no much larger clone is one base distant.

Sample: blood. This TCR was recovered from a man in his thirties or forties in good health.

Read as DNA, the sequence is TGCGCCAGCAGCTTGGAGGCGGGACCGACTAATGAAAAACTGTTTTTT. This gives the protein CASSLEAGPTNEKLFF. The rearrangement joined TRBV5-1 to TRBJ1-4; the D segment could be TRBD1, given 5 matching bases. The germline V gene specifies SGHRS as CDR1 and YFSETQ as CDR2. V drops 0 bases and J drops 2 bases, leaving 11 bases in between. The CDR3, from cysteine to phenylalanine, totals 16 residues. Here the CDR3 DNA is all that survives: 48 bases in frame from base 1.